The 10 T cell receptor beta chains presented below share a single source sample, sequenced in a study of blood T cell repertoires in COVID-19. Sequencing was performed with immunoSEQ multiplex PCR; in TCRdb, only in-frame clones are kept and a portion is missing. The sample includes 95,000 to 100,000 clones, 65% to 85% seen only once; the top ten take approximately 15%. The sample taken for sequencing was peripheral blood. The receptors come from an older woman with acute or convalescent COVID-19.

The CDR3 nucleotides are TGTGCCTGGAGTGTAAATGGGCGGGGAACTTACGAGCAGTACTTC. The encoded protein is CAWSVNGRGTYEQYF. The chain uses TRBV30 and TRBJ2-7; TRBD2 is a possible D gene (6 bases). The CDR3 sequence is 15 residues long. Germline CDR1 reads GTSNPN; CDR2 reads SVGIG (reference sequence). Trimming took off 0 bases at V and 4 bases at J, with 16 bases between the two ends.

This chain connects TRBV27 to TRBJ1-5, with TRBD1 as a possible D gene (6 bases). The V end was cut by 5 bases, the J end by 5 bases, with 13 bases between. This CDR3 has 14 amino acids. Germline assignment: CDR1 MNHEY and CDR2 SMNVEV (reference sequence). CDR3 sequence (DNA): TGTGCCAGCAGTGCACAGGGTTGGGATCAGCCCCAGCATTTT. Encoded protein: CASSAQGWDQPQHF.

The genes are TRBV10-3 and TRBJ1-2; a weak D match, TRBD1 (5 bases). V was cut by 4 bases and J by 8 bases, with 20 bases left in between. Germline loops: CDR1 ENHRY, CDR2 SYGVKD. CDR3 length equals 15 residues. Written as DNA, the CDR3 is TGTGCCATCAGTGGCACCGGGGGAAGGCCGGGAGGCTACACCTTC. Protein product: CAISGTGGRPGGYTF.

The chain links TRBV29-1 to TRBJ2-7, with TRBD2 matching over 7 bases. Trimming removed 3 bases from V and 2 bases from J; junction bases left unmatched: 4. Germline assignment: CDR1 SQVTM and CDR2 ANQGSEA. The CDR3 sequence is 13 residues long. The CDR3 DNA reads TGCAGCGTTGAGGCGGGGGAGGCCTACGAGCAGTACTTC. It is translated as CSVEAGEAYEQYF.

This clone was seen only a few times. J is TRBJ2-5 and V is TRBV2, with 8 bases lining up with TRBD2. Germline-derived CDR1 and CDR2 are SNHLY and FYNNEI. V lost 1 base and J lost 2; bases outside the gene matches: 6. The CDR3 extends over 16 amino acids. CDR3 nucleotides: TGTGCCAGCAGTGAAGGGCGGGGGGCTGGTCAAGAGACCCAGTACTTC. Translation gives CASSEGRGAGQETQYF.

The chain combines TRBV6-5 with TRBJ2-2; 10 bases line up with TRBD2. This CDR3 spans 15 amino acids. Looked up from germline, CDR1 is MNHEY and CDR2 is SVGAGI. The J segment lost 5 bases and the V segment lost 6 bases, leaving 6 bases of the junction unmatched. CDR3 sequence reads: CASRPPGLATGELFF. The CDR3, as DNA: TGTGCCAGCAGACCACCGGGACTAGCGACCGGGGAGCTGTTTTTT.

DNA for the CDR3: TGTGCCAGCAGCTCCGCTAGCTCTGGAAACACCATATATTTT. It yields the protein CASSSASSGNTIYF. The V and J genes are TRBV5-4 and TRBJ1-3; D remains unclear. This CDR3 has 14 amino acids. From germline, CDR1 is SGHNT and CDR2 YYREEE (reference sequence). V was shortened by 3 bases and J by 0 bases, with 7 bases between the two germline ends.

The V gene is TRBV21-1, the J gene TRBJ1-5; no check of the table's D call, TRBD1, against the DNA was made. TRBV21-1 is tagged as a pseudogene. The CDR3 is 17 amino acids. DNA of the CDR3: TGTGCCAGCAGCTATGGTACGAATAGGGGGCAGGGTCAGCCCCAGCATTTT. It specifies CASSYGTNRGQGQPQHF.

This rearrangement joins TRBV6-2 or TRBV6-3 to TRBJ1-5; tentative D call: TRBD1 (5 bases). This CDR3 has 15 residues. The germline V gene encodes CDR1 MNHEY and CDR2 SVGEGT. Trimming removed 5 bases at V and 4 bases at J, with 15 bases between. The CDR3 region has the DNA TGTGCCAGCAGTCCCCCGGGGGGGGGTAATCAGCCCCAGCATTTT. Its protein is CASSPPGGGNQPQHF.

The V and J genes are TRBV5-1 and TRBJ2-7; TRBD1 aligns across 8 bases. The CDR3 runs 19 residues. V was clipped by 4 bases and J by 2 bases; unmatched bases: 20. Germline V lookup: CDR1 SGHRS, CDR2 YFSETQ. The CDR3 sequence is CASSLVPRGTGSIPYEQYF. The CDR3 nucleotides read TGCGCCAGCAGCCTCGTTCCTCGCGGGACAGGTAGTATACCCTACGAGCAGTACTTC.